This is a list of T cell receptor beta chains from one sample in a study of blood T cells in healthy people across ages. TCRdb re-analysed the 5' RACE reads in MiXCR, keeping a single row per CDR3 protein. The sample lists around 500,000 distinct CDR3 sequences; 40% to 50% were seen once. Input material: blood. These TCRs come from an older man in good health. The CDR3 runs from the conserved cysteine through the conserved F or W.

CDR3aa,j_gene,v_gene
CASSFETGPYNEQYF,TRBJ2-7,TRBV7-2
CASSLGLLAGTDTQYF,TRBJ2-3,TRBV7-2
CASSNLAGVGYNEQFF,TRBJ2-1,TRBV27
CASRPLLGLATTDTQYF,TRBJ2-3,TRBV6-6
CASRPLAGVRDTGELFF,TRBJ2-2,TRBV28
CASSYSPRTNPEKLFF,TRBJ1-4,TRBV6-6
CSARLNEGGSDAQYF,TRBJ2-3,TRBV20-1
CASSLVAGIPDTQYF,TRBJ2-3,TRBV7-9
CASSQESQGREQFF,TRBJ2-1,TRBV4-3
CASSQSSGREETQYF,TRBJ2-5,TRBV4-3
CASSQRAWQYF,TRBJ2-5,TRBV4-3
CASSVAHTNNEQFF,TRBJ2-1,TRBV6-1
CASSYVGGSSYEQYF,TRBJ2-7,TRBV6-5
CASSPNQGPYEQYF,-,TRBV6-2/TRBV6-3
CASSKTGGSPLHF,TRBJ1-6,TRBV2
CASSPREGERLTYEQYF,TRBJ2-7,TRBV27
CASRTQEKLFF,TRBJ1-4,TRBV28
CASSFPGLAGKDTQYF,TRBJ2-3,TRBV12-3/TRBV12-4
CASSEPGRGDTEAFF,TRBJ1-1,TRBV25-1
CASSPSGSLATQYF,TRBJ2-3,TRBV7-3
CASSFDYTEAFF,TRBJ1-1,TRBV7-9
CSVGDSALEAFF,TRBJ1-1,TRBV29-1
CASSHRGGGTYGYTF,TRBJ1-2,TRBV6-5
CASSLGGQVNTEAFF,TRBJ1-1,TRBV7-9
CASSLASASNQPQHF,TRBJ1-5,TRBV7-9
CASSHPARRDIQYF,TRBJ2-4,TRBV4-1
CASSGTPGQGLSSGANVLTF,TRBJ2-6,TRBV2
CASSPTRGLPYEQYF,TRBJ2-7,TRBV28
CASSYAYRGGTDTQYF,TRBJ2-3,TRBV6-6
CAISEPGTGGLDNEQFF,TRBJ2-1,TRBV10-3
CASTERGQPQHF,TRBJ1-5,TRBV12-3/TRBV12-4
CASSFDTEAFF,TRBJ1-1,TRBV7-9
CASSPRTRSGQETQYF,TRBJ2-5,TRBV7-2
CASSLRWAYGYTF,TRBJ1-2,TRBV12-3/TRBV12-4
CASRGGSKNIQYF,TRBJ2-4,TRBV27
CASSPARADTQYF,TRBJ2-3,TRBV7-8
CASSETSGKETQYF,-,TRBV9
CSARTPQYQETQYF,TRBJ2-5,TRBV20-1
CSEENTGLAGYEQYF,TRBJ2-7,TRBV20-1
CSAQRGSGPYEQYF,TRBJ2-7,TRBV20-1
CASSLAGFDRSTYEQYF,TRBJ2-7,TRBV7-9
CASSSRLGSRYNEQFF,TRBJ2-1,TRBV10-2
CASSIGKTYEQYF,-,TRBV28
CASSLAGLATGELFF,TRBJ2-2,TRBV12-3/TRBV12-4
CSAPLAGGSYNEQFF,TRBJ2-1,TRBV20-1
CASSYFFDRVRDEQYF,TRBJ2-7,TRBV6-6
CASPWAQETQYF,TRBJ2-5,TRBV7-9
CASSPSGSYINEQFF,TRBJ2-1,TRBV5-5
CASSLSAAADTQYF,TRBJ2-3,TRBV12-3/TRBV12-4
CSAPGGVLSYNEQFF,TRBJ2-1,TRBV20-1
CASSLRRSGSGEQFF,TRBJ2-1,TRBV7-2
CASSLSSGRGSEQFF,TRBJ2-1,TRBV5-1
CASRLGRTVDQPQHF,TRBJ1-5,TRBV12-3/TRBV12-4
CATSDRGQASNQPQHF,TRBJ1-5,TRBV24-1
CASGGVSGVSSTDTQYF,TRBJ2-3,TRBV28
CASSFRKGPYEQYF,TRBJ2-7,TRBV7-2
CSAAFGREQFF,TRBJ2-1,TRBV20-1
CASREGMNTGKLFF,TRBJ2-2,TRBV6-6